This T cell receptor beta chain was profiled in a study of T cell responses to AZD1222 COVID-19 vaccine. Whole-study results and caveats: Distributed over spike, vaccine-associated CD4 TCRs predominated at 160-218 and 743-854.

The assay was immunoSEQ multiplex PCR, and TCRdb's table has in-frame clones only and misses some. This table has 56,000 or so clones, roughly 80% appearing once. On this clone: Antigen unknown.

V gave up 0 bases and J gave up 7 bases, with 12 bases separating them. The CDR3 contains 15 residues. Looked up from germline, CDR1 is MRHNA and CDR2 is SNTAGT. Second-dose intervals of approximately 4 or approximately 12 weeks were pooled. The rearrangement uses TRBV6-4 and TRBJ2-2; D possibly corresponds to TRBD1 (6 bases). Sequenced here: peripheral blood, sampled 28 days after the second AZD1222 dose. This TCR was sampled from an adult who received the AZD1222 COVID-19 vaccine. CDR3 sequence: CASSDSAGAVGELFF. In nucleotides, the CDR3 is TGTGCCAGCAGTGACTCCGCAGGGGCTGTCGGGGAGCTGTTTTTT.